Each of the 27 T cell receptor beta chains below was sequenced from the same sample in a study of T cell responses to AZD1222 COVID-19 vaccine. Method: immunoSEQ multiplex PCR; TCRdb's copy keeps in-frame clones and lacks some. Among approximately 120,000 clones, over 80% were seen once, and the ten largest hold around 6.1%. This sample comprised peripheral blood, obtained on day 0 of AZD1222 vaccination. The source of these receptors is an adult in good health.

A few counts support this clone. The genes are TRBV19 and TRBJ1-6; no reliable D call. Germline CDR1 is LNHDA and CDR2 is SQIVND (reference sequence). The germline V and J ends were trimmed by 5 bases and 7 bases, with 12 bases remaining between them. CDR3 size: 14 residues. The CDR3 DNA follows: TGTGCCAGTAGTCTACGTGGGGAGAATTCACCCCTCCACTTT. Its protein is CASSLRGENSPLHF.

The chain carries TRBV6-5 and TRBJ1-4; D is unclear. Trimming took 2 bases from V and 0 from J, leaving 7 bases between them. This CDR3 contains 15 residues. Germline V gene lookup returns CDR1 MNHEY and CDR2 SVGAGI. The CDR3 region is CASSYGEATNEKLFF. CDR3 in DNA: TGTGCCAGCAGTTACGGGGAGGCAACTAATGAAAAACTGTTTTTT.

The chain links TRBV7-2 to TRBJ1-5, with TRBD1 matching 8 bases. This CDR3 comprises 15 residues. J gave up 4 bases and V 2 bases, and 4 bases lay outside the gene matches. Germline V lookup: CDR1 SGHTA, CDR2 FQGNSA. CDR3 region: CASSLNQGANQPQHF. The CDR3 bases are TGTGCCAGCAGCTTAAACCAGGGGGCAAATCAGCCCCAGCATTTT.

V and J are TRBV5-4 and TRBJ2-2; TRBD2 agrees at 11 bases. Germline-derived CDR1 and CDR2 are SGHNT and YYREEE (reference sequence). The CDR3 has 17 amino acids. After removal of 4 bases from V and 3 bases from J, the junction contained 8 bases not matched to a gene. The CDR3 sequence is CASSKKLAGADTGELFF. As DNA, the CDR3 is TGTGCCAGCAGCAAAAAACTAGCGGGAGCCGACACCGGGGAGCTGTTTTTT.

The chain couples TRBV4-1 to TRBJ2-2, with 9 bases fitting TRBD1. CDR1 is MGHRA, CDR2 YSYEKL, per germline. The J segment lost 2 bases and the V segment lost 4 bases, leaving 8 bases of the junction unmatched. This CDR3 is 17 amino acids long. The CDR3 DNA reads TGCGCCAGCAGCCTCATATGGGGACAGGGAAACACCGGGGAGCTGTTTTTT. It is translated as CASSLIWGQGNTGELFF.

This clone was counted once. The V gene is TRBV7-8, the J gene TRBJ1-6, with TRBD1 as a possible D gene (5 bases). Germline CDR1 is SGHVS and CDR2 is FQNEAQ. The CDR3 totals 15 residues. V was pared by 1 base and J by 8 bases, with 12 bases between. CDR3 residues: CASSLDPGRDSPLHF. The CDR3 coding sequence is TGTGCCAGCAGCTTAGACCCGGGCAGGGATTCACCCCTCCACTTT.

V usage is TRBV6-1 and J usage is TRBJ1-2; tentatively, D is TRBD1 (5 bases). Germline assignment: CDR1 MNHNS and CDR2 SASEGT. CDR3 length equals 13 residues. Deletions cut 5 bases from V and 2 bases from J, with 9 bases between. The CDR3 DNA reads TGTGCCAGCAGTTTAAGGGGAAACTATGGCTACACCTTC. Its protein is CASSLRGNYGYTF.

For the CDR3, the DNA is TGTGCCAGCAGCTACGGACAGGGGTTTTGGGAGACCCAGTACTTC. Translating it yields CASSYGQGFWETQYF. This sequence joins TRBV7-9 and TRBJ2-5; 9 bases align to TRBD1. The CDR3 has 15 residues. In germline, CDR1 is SEHNR, CDR2 FQNEAQ (reference sequence). V gave up 4 bases and J gave up 5 bases; unmatched junction bases: 8. Full variable domain (missing parts from reference TRBV7-9 and TRBJ2-5): DTGVSQNPRHKITKRGQNVTFRCDPISEHNRLYWYRQTLGQGPEFLTYFQNEAQLEKSRLLSDRFSAERPKGSFSTLEIQRTEQGDSAMYLCASSYGQGFWETQYFGPGTRLLVL.

Regarding this clone: An end of the junction does not agree with germline; a read error may underlie this. The chain links TRBV14 to TRBJ2-3; a weak D match, TRBD2 (7 bases). The CDR3 consists of 16 residues. The V gene's germline CDR1 is SGHDN and CDR2 FVKESK. CDR3 region: CAGSPPWEGGTDTQYF. CDR3 nucleotides: TGTGCCGGCAGCCCCCCGTGGGAGGGGGGCACAGATACGCAGTATTTT.

The V gene is TRBV6-1, the J gene TRBJ1-6, with a possible D match to TRBD1 (5 bases). Per the germline V gene, CDR1 is MNHNS and CDR2 is SASEGT. This CDR3 region has 13 residues. The V end was cut by 7 bases, the J end by 10 bases, with 14 bases between. CDR3 nucleotide sequence: TGTGCCAGCACCAGGGTGGAGAGGTCACCCCTCCACTTT. Protein product: CASTRVERSPLHF.

The V call is TRBV12-3 or TRBV12-4, the J call TRBJ2-2; 9 bases align to TRBD1. The CDR3 covers 13 residues. Trimming removed 5 bases from V and 7 bases from J; junction bases left unmatched: 2. CDR3 sequence reads: CASSRTGVGELFF. Here the CDR3 DNA reads TGTGCCAGCAGTAGGACAGGGGTCGGGGAGCTGTTTTTT.

The chain carries TRBV5-1 and TRBJ2-1; TRBD1 matches 10 bases. This CDR3 region has 15 residues. CDR1 and CDR2 (germline): SGHRS, YFSETQ. Germline trimming cut 7 bases from V and 4 bases from J; bases unmatched to any gene: 8. The CDR3 region is CASAPDRGIYNEQFF. The CDR3 DNA reads as TGCGCCAGCGCCCCGGACAGGGGGATTTACAATGAGCAGTTCTTC.

In DNA, the CDR3 is TGTGCCAGCAGCCGTGGGACAGATAATGAAAAACTGTTTTTT. Protein sequence: CASSRGTDNEKLFF. This chain connects TRBV3-1 (or the pseudogene TRBV3-2) to TRBJ1-4, with 7 bases that match TRBD1. This CDR3 has 14 amino acids. V lost 4 bases, J lost 4 bases, and 3 bases stayed unmatched. Germline CDR1 LGHDT, CDR2 YNNKEL (reference sequence).

This clone was seen only once. V gene TRBV12-2 combines with J gene TRBJ2-2. TRBV12-2 is reported as a pseudogene. This CDR3 has 16 amino acids. The CDR3 DNA is TGTGCAAGTCGCCGAGGAACAGAAGGGAACACCGGGGAGCTGTTTTTT. It encodes CASRRGTEGNTGELFF.

V and J are TRBV29-1 and TRBJ1-4; D not certain. From germline, CDR1 is SQVTM and CDR2 ANQGSEA. The CDR3 spans 13 residues. Trimming took off 4 bases at V and 8 bases at J, with 14 bases between the two ends. The CDR3 nucleotides are TGCAGCGTTGGTCCGCTCACTGGGGAAAAACTGTTTTTT. It codes for CSVGPLTGEKLFF.

This clone has just one count. This chain connects TRBV10-1 to TRBJ2-7; 8 bases match TRBD2. This CDR3 has 14 residues. Germline CDR1 WNHNN, CDR2 SYGVQD (reference sequence). V was clipped by 0 bases and J by 4 bases; unmatched bases: 2. Here the CDR3 reads CASSESGREYEQYF. CDR3 sequence (DNA): TGCGCCAGCAGTGAGTCCGGGAGGGAATACGAGCAGTACTTC.

As regards this clone: Distinct nucleotide sequences in the sample also encode this CDR3. V and J are TRBV2 and TRBJ2-2; D not resolved. The ends were cut back, 6 bases at V and 2 bases at J, with 7 bases in the middle. CDR1 is SNHLY and CDR2 is FYNNEI in the germline V gene. The CDR3 loop spans 13 amino acids. In DNA form, the CDR3 reads TGTGCCAGCAGCGAACCCAACACCGGGGAGCTGTTTTTT. It is translated as CASSEPNTGELFF.

The rearrangement links TRBV6-5 to TRBJ1-2; TRBD1 aligns across 7 bases. The J segment lost 8 bases and the V segment lost 5 bases, leaving 8 bases of the junction unmatched. The CDR3 sequence is 13 residues long. Per the germline V gene, CDR1 is MNHEY and CDR2 is SVGAGI. CDR3 nucleotides: TGTGCCAGCAGTCGAGAGGGGGCGAGGGGCTACACCTTC. Translated, it gives CASSREGARGYTF.

This chain links TRBV4-2 with TRBJ1-1; the D gene is possibly TRBD1 (5 bases). Germline lookup yields CDR1 LGHNA and CDR2 YNFKEQ. V lost 0 bases, J lost 0 bases, and 23 bases lay in between. The CDR3 covers 20 residues. The CDR3 DNA reads TGTGCCAGCAGCCAAGAAAGACTTTTCGGGGCCCCTGGGATGAACACTGAAGCTTTCTTT. Encoded protein: CASSQERLFGAPGMNTEAFF.

CDR3 residues: CASKMVANEKLFF. CDR3 DNA: TGTGCCAGTAAGATGGTAGCTAATGAAAAACTGTTTTTT. The chain joins TRBV11-2 to TRBJ1-4, with D uncertain. Germline CDR1 SGHAT, CDR2 FQNNGV. The CDR3 spans 13 residues. V lost 9 bases and J lost 3, with 11 bases in between.

The chain employs TRBV11-3 and TRBJ2-3; the D is unclear. V lost 2 bases and J 0 bases, leaving 6 bases between the germline ends. The germline V gene has CDR1 SGHNT and CDR2 YENEEA. The length of the CDR3 is 14 residues. The CDR3 region has the DNA TGTGCCAGCAGCTTATTACAGAGCACAGATACGCAGTATTTT. Translation: CASSLLQSTDTQYF.

The rearrangement uses TRBV5-1 and TRBJ2-5; 7 bases line up with TRBD2. Germline V CDR1 and CDR2: SGHRS, YFSETQ. CDR3 length: 14 amino acids. J was trimmed by 4 bases and V by 0 bases; bases with no gene match: 3. For the CDR3, the DNA is TGCGCCAGCAGCTTGGCCGGGACTACAGAGACCCAGTACTTC. Translation: CASSLAGTTETQYF.

The V and J genes are TRBV5-5 and TRBJ1-2, with D unclear. The CDR3 length is 14 residues. The germline V and J ends were trimmed by 4 bases and 7 bases, with 17 bases remaining between them. Per the germline V gene, CDR1 is SGHKS and CDR2 is YYEKEE (reference sequence). Here the CDR3 reads CASSPWTAQSGYTF. The DNA for the CDR3 is TGTGCCAGCAGCCCCTGGACGGCCCAAAGTGGCTACACCTTC.

The chain joins TRBV7-9 to TRBJ1-6; D gene unclear. Germline V gene sequence: CDR1 SEHNR, CDR2 FQNEAQ (reference sequence). The germline V and J ends were trimmed by 5 bases and 15 bases, with 17 bases remaining between them. The CDR3 is 13 residues long. Here the CDR3 reads CASSLLNDRNLHF. The CDR3, as DNA: TGTGCCAGCAGCCTCCTTAACGACCGAAACCTCCACTTT.

The chain's CDR3 is CAWMAANEKLFF. The CDR3 nucleotides are TGTGCCTGGATGGCAGCTAATGAAAAACTGTTTTTT. The V gene is TRBV30, the J gene TRBJ1-4; the D is unclear. This CDR3 has 12 residues. V lost 4 bases to trimming and J lost 3 bases, with 6 bases between them. Germline V CDR1 and CDR2: GTSNPN, SVGIG (reference sequence).

This sequence joins TRBV28 and TRBJ2-1; TRBD2 aligns across 9 bases. J was trimmed by 6 bases and V by 6 bases; bases with no gene match: 9. The CDR3 is made up of 15 amino acids. Germline V lookup: CDR1 MDHEN, CDR2 SYDVKM. The chain's CDR3 is CASRVAGESGNEQFF. The CDR3 bases are TGTGCCAGCAGAGTAGCGGGAGAAAGTGGCAATGAGCAGTTCTTC.

The V and J genes are TRBV18 and TRBJ2-1, with 7 nucleotides matching TRBD1. The CDR3 has 13 residues. Trimming took 3 bases from V and 9 from J; bases not matched to a gene: 5. CDR1 KGHSH and CDR2 LQKENI come from the germline V gene. DNA of the CDR3: TGTGCCAGCTCACCGAGACAGGGCGTTGAGCAGTTCTTC. Protein: CASSPRQGVEQFF.